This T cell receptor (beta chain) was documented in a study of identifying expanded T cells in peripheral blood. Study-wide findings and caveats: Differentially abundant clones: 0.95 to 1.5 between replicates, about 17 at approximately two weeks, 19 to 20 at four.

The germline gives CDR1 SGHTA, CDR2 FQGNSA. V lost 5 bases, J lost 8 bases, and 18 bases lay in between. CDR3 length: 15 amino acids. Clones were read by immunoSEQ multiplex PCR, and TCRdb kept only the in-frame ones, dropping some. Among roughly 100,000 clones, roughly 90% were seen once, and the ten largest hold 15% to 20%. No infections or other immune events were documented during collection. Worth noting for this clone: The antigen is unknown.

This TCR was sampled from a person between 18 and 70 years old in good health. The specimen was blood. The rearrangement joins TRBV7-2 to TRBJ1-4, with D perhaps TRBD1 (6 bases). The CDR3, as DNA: TGTGCCAGCAGCCCTCTCGGGGGGGGCGCGGAAAAACTGTTTTTT. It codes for CASSPLGGGAEKLFF.